Listed below are T cell receptor beta chains from one sample, sequenced in a study of cytomegalovirus exposure and HLA in healthy donors. Assay used: immunoSEQ multiplex PCR; TCRdb lists only in-frame clones, some missing. The sample contains around 95,000 clones, around 76% of which appear only once. Specimen: PBMCs. The receptors derive from a man aged 25-45 years in good health and CMV-seropositive. The CDR3 runs from the conserved cysteine through the conserved F or W. Fields, in order: J gene, V gene, D gene, clone size, CDR3 DNA, CDR3 protein. A D gene is named only where the DNA matches it firmly. Some rows mark clone size as missing; the rest say once, few, many or name a class of expanded clone.

J gene: TRBJ1-5; V gene: TRBV7-9; D gene: TRBD1; clone size: .; CDR3 DNA: TGTGCCAGCAGCCGGGGGACAGGGGAGGGTCAGCCCCAGCATTTT; CDR3 protein: CASSRGTGEGQPQHF
J gene: TRBJ1-4; V gene: TRBV30; D gene: TRBD1; clone size: .; CDR3 DNA: TGTGCCTGGGGGCCGGGACAGGGACTCGAAAAACTGTTTTTT; CDR3 protein: CAWGPGQGLEKLFF
J gene: TRBJ1-4; V gene: TRBV7-8; D gene: TRBD1; clone size: few; CDR3 DNA: TGTGCCAGCAGCTTAGGCCCGGGACAGGGGGCGTTGGAACTGTTTTTT; CDR3 protein: CASSLGPGQGALELFF
J gene: TRBJ2-1; V gene: TRBV4-1; D gene: .; clone size: .; CDR3 DNA: TGCGCCAGCAGCCAAGGCCTGAGGTTGAATGAGCAGTTCTTC; CDR3 protein: CASSQGLRLNEQFF
J gene: TRBJ2-7; V gene: TRBV7-9; D gene: TRBD1; clone size: .; CDR3 DNA: TGTGCCAGCAGCTTTCCCGACAGGGCCTACGAGCAGTACTTC; CDR3 protein: CASSFPDRAYEQYF
J gene: TRBJ2-5; V gene: TRBV7-9; D gene: TRBD1; clone size: .; CDR3 DNA: TGTGCCAGCAGCTTGGGGGACAGGGCGGCTATTGAGCAGTACTTC; CDR3 protein: CASSLGDRAAIEQYF
J gene: TRBJ1-4; V gene: TRBV6-6; D gene: .; clone size: .; CDR3 DNA: TGTGCCAGCAGTTGGCGGACAGCCAAGCATGAAAAACTGTTTTTT; CDR3 protein: CASSWRTAKHEKLFF
J gene: TRBJ2-5; V gene: TRBV9; D gene: TRBD2; clone size: .; CDR3 DNA: TGTGCCAGCAGCCCGGGGGGGCTAGCGGTAGAGACCCAGTACTTC; CDR3 protein: CASSPGGLAVETQYF
J gene: TRBJ2-3; V gene: TRBV4-1; D gene: TRBD1; clone size: .; CDR3 DNA: TGCGCCAGCAGCCAAGTAACGACCGGGACAGGGGGCACAGATACGCAGTATTTT; CDR3 protein: CASSQVTTGTGGTDTQYF
J gene: TRBJ2-2; V gene: TRBV2; D gene: TRBD2; clone size: .; CDR3 DNA: TGTGCCAGCATTTGGGGGACTAGCGGGAGAAACACCGGGGAGCTGTTTTTT; CDR3 protein: CASIWGTSGRNTGELFF
J gene: TRBJ1-5; V gene: TRBV29-1; D gene: TRBD1; clone size: .; CDR3 DNA: TGCAGCGTTGCCTTCGGGACAGGGGGCGGGCAGCCCCAGCATTTT; CDR3 protein: CSVAFGTGGGQPQHF
J gene: TRBJ1-5; V gene: TRBV29-1; D gene: .; clone size: .; CDR3 DNA: TGCAGCGTTGGAGCAGGGCAGGAGCAGCCCCAGCATTTT; CDR3 protein: CSVGAGQEQPQHF
J gene: TRBJ2-2; V gene: TRBV9; D gene: .; clone size: once; CDR3 DNA: TGTGCCAGCAGCGGCCGCACAGGGTCGAACACCGGGGAGCTGTTTTTT; CDR3 protein: CASSGRTGSNTGELFF
J gene: TRBJ1-4; V gene: TRBV5-8; D gene: TRBD1; clone size: .; CDR3 DNA: TGTGCCAGCAGCTTGGGACAGGGGTTCGGGTCCAGTGAAAAACTGTTTTTT; CDR3 protein: CASSLGQGFGSSEKLFF
J gene: TRBJ1-3; V gene: TRBV7-8; D gene: .; clone size: .; CDR3 DNA: TGTGCCAGCAGCGTATCGGGGTCTGGAAACACCATATATTTT; CDR3 protein: CASSVSGSGNTIYF
J gene: TRBJ2-1; V gene: TRBV30; D gene: TRBD2; clone size: .; CDR3 DNA: TGTGCGGGGGAGCGGGGGGTTTCCTACAATGAGCAGTTCTTC; CDR3 protein: CAGERGVSYNEQFF
J gene: TRBJ1-6; V gene: TRBV9; D gene: .; clone size: few; CDR3 DNA: TGTGCCAGCAGCCCGGAGGGTTGGGATAATTCACCCCTCCACTTT; CDR3 protein: CASSPEGWDNSPLHF
J gene: TRBJ1-6; V gene: TRBV5-1; D gene: TRBD1; clone size: .; CDR3 DNA: TGCGCCAGCAGCTTGACAGGGGAATCACCCCTCCACTTT; CDR3 protein: CASSLTGESPLHF
J gene: TRBJ1-1; V gene: TRBV5-1; D gene: .; clone size: .; CDR3 DNA: TGCGCCAGCACACTTTGGCCTCTTGGGAGTACTGAAGCTTTCTTT; CDR3 protein: CASTLWPLGSTEAFF
J gene: TRBJ2-5; V gene: TRBV19; D gene: .; clone size: .; CDR3 DNA: TGTGCCAGTAGTTCTAGAGGGCCATACGGAGAGACCCAGTACTTC; CDR3 protein: CASSSRGPYGETQYF
J gene: TRBJ2-1; V gene: TRBV7-6; D gene: TRBD1; clone size: .; CDR3 DNA: TGTGCCAGCAGTCCGGGACAGTCCTACAATGAGCAGTTCTTC; CDR3 protein: CASSPGQSYNEQFF
J gene: TRBJ2-3; V gene: TRBV11-2; D gene: TRBD2; clone size: .; CDR3 DNA: TGTGCCAGCAGCTTAGGGCTAGCGGGGGGGCAGGAAGCAGATACGCAGTATTTT; CDR3 protein: CASSLGLAGGQEADTQYF
J gene: TRBJ2-1; V gene: TRBV11-3; D gene: .; clone size: .; CDR3 DNA: TGTGCCAGCAGCTTAGATGCTGGGCCCGACAGTGCCAATGAGCAGTTCTTC; CDR3 protein: CASSLDAGPDSANEQFF
J gene: TRBJ2-1; V gene: TRBV2; D gene: .; clone size: .; CDR3 DNA: TGTGCCAGCGGCTATCGGACAGACGCCTACCTCTACAATGAGCAGTTCTTC; CDR3 protein: CASGYRTDAYLYNEQFF
J gene: TRBJ2-5; V gene: TRBV6-1; D gene: TRBD1; clone size: once; CDR3 DNA: TGTGCCAGCAGTGAGACGGAGGGACAGGGGTGGGAGACCCAGTACTTC; CDR3 protein: CASSETEGQGWETQYF
J gene: TRBJ1-2; V gene: TRBV6-5; D gene: TRBD1; clone size: .; CDR3 DNA: TGTGCCAGCCGAGAGACAGGGAGCTATGGCTACACCTTC; CDR3 protein: CASRETGSYGYTF
J gene: TRBJ2-7; V gene: TRBV7-9; D gene: .; clone size: .; CDR3 DNA: TGTTCCAGCAGCTTAATCCTCGGCCCCAGGCCCGAGCAGTACTTC; CDR3 protein: CSSSLILGPRPEQYF
J gene: TRBJ1-4; V gene: TRBV30; D gene: .; clone size: once; CDR3 DNA: TGTGCCTGGAGCCGGACTAATGAAAAACTGTTTTTT; CDR3 protein: CAWSRTNEKLFF
J gene: TRBJ2-3; V gene: TRBV29-1; D gene: TRBD1; clone size: .; CDR3 DNA: TGCAGCGTTAACAATCCCCGGGACAGAGAGACCAGCACAGATACGCAGTATTTT; CDR3 protein: CSVNNPRDRETSTDTQYF
J gene: TRBJ2-1; V gene: TRBV28; D gene: TRBD1; clone size: .; CDR3 DNA: TGTGCCAGCCGACCCTGGGGACAGGATAGGAATGAGCAGTTCTTC; CDR3 protein: CASRPWGQDRNEQFF
J gene: TRBJ2-7; V gene: TRBV27; D gene: TRBD2; clone size: .; CDR3 DNA: TGTGCCAGCAGTTTGTCGGGGAGGGGTTACGAGCAGTACTTC; CDR3 protein: CASSLSGRGYEQYF
J gene: TRBJ1-5; V gene: TRBV6-6; D gene: .; clone size: few; CDR3 DNA: TGTGCCAGCAGTTACGGAGATAGCAATCAGCCCCAGCATTTT; CDR3 protein: CASSYGDSNQPQHF
J gene: TRBJ2-2; V gene: TRBV15; D gene: .; clone size: .; CDR3 DNA: TGTGCCACCAGCAGATATTCCGGGGAGCTGTTTTTT; CDR3 protein: CATSRYSGELFF
J gene: TRBJ2-6; V gene: TRBV29-1; D gene: TRBD2; clone size: .; CDR3 DNA: TGCAGCGTCCGGGGGGAAAGCTCTGGGGCCAACGTCCTGACTTTC; CDR3 protein: CSVRGESSGANVLTF
J gene: TRBJ1-1; V gene: TRBV30; D gene: .; clone size: .; CDR3 DNA: TGTGCCTGGACCCTAGGGAGCTCGAACACTGAAGCTTTCTTT; CDR3 protein: CAWTLGSSNTEAFF
J gene: TRBJ1-6; V gene: TRBV18; D gene: TRBD1; clone size: .; CDR3 DNA: TGTGCCAGCTCACCCTTCCCTCAGGGACAGGGAGGGTCCTATAATTCACCCCTCCACTTT; CDR3 protein: CASSPFPQGQGGSYNSPLHF
J gene: TRBJ1-1; V gene: TRBV2; D gene: .; clone size: few; CDR3 DNA: TGTGCCAGCAATGAACTACCTCCGAACACTGAAGCTTTCTTT; CDR3 protein: CASNELPPNTEAFF
J gene: TRBJ2-7; V gene: TRBV6-5; D gene: TRBD1; clone size: .; CDR3 DNA: TGTGCCAGCAGAAAGACAGGGGGTAACGAGCAGTACTTC; CDR3 protein: CASRKTGGNEQYF
J gene: TRBJ2-4; V gene: TRBV7-5; D gene: .; clone size: once; CDR3 DNA: TGTGCCAGAAGCTTGGGCCGGGCCGCACCGCGGGGCCACATTCAGTACTTC; CDR3 protein: CARSLGRAAPRGHIQYF
J gene: TRBJ2-3; V gene: TRBV6-5; D gene: .; clone size: .; CDR3 DNA: TGTGCCAGCAGCCGGGACTCCACAGATACGCAGTATTTT; CDR3 protein: CASSRDSTDTQYF
J gene: TRBJ1-2; V gene: TRBV7-6; D gene: .; clone size: .; CDR3 DNA: TGTGCCAGCAGCCCACTCCCGGGGGGGGGCCTCTATGGCTACACCTTC; CDR3 protein: CASSPLPGGGLYGYTF
J gene: TRBJ2-7; V gene: TRBV5-1; D gene: TRBD1; clone size: .; CDR3 DNA: TGCGCCAGCAGTCGGGGACAGATTTACGAGCAGTACTTC; CDR3 protein: CASSRGQIYEQYF